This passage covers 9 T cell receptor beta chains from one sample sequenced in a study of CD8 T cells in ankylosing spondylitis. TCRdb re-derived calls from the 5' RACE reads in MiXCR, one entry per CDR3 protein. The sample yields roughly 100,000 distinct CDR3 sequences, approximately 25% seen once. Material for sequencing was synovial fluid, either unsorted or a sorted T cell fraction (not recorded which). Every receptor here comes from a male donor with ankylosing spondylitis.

The CDR3, as DNA: TGTGCCAGCAGGGGGAGGGGCGCCTCCTACAATGAGCAGTTCTTC. This codes for CASRGRGASYNEQFF. The chain carries TRBV12-3 or TRBV12-4 and TRBJ2-1, with 7 bases identical to TRBD2. Unmatched junction bases numbered 5, after V lost 6 bases and J lost 0 bases. CDR3 length equals 15 residues.

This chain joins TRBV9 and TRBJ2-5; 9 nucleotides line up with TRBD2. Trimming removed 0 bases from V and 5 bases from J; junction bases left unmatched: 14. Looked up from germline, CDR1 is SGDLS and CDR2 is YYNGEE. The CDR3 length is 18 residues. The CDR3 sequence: CASSVAGGLAGVGETQYF. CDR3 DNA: TGTGCCAGCAGCGTAGCTGGGGGGTTAGCGGGAGTAGGTGAGACCCAGTACTTC.

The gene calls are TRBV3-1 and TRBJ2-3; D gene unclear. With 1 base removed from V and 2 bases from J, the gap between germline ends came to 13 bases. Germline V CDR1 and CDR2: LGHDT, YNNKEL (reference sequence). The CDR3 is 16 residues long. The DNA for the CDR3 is TGTGCCAGCAGCCAAGTGGCCAGGCCCTCCACAGATACGCAGTATTTT. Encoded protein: CASSQVARPSTDTQYF.

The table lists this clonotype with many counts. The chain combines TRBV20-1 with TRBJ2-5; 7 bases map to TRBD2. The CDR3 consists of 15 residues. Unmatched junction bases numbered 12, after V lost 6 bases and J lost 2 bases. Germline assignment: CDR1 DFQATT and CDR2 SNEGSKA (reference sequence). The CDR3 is CSARGGLGIQETQYF. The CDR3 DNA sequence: TGCAGTGCCCGTGGAGGACTAGGAATACAAGAGACCCAGTACTTC.

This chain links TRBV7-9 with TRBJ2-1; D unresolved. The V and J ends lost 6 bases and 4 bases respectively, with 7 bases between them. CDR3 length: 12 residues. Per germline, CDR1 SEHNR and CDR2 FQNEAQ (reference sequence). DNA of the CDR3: TGTGCCAGCAGTCGAGAGTACAATGAGCAGTTCTTC. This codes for CASSREYNEQFF.

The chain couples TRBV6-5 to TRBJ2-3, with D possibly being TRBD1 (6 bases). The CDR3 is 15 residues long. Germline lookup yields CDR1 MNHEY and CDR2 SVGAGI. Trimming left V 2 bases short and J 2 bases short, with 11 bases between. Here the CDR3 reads CASSYPDRNTDTQYF. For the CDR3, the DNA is TGTGCCAGCAGTTACCCCGACAGGAACACAGATACGCAGTATTTT.

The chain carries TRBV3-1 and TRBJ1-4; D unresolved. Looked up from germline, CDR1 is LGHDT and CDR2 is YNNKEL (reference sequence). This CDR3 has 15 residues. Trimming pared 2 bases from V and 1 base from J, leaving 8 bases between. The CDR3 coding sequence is TGTGCCAGCAGCCAAAGGCCTTTAACTAATGAAAAACTGTTTTTT. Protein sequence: CASSQRPLTNEKLFF.

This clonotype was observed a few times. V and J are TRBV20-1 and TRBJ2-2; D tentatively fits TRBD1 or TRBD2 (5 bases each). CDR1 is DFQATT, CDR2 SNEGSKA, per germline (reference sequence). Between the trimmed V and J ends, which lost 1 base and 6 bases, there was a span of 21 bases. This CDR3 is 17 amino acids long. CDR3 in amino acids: CSARGPSASQGAGELFF. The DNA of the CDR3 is TGCAGTGCTAGAGGACCGTCGGCTAGCCAAGGGGCCGGGGAGCTGTTTTTT.

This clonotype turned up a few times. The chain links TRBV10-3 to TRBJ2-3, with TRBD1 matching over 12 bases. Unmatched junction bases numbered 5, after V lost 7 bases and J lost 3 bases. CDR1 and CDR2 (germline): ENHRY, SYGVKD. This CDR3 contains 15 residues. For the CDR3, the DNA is TGTGCCATCACTAAGGGACAGGGGGCGACAGATACGCAGTATTTT. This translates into CAITKGQGATDTQYF.